Listed here is a single T cell receptor beta chain. Its specificity is not known. The CDR3 length is 18 residues. With 3 bases removed from V and 5 bases from J, the gap between germline ends came to 25 bases. Germline-derived CDR1 and CDR2 are MGHDK and SYGVNS. These data are taken from a study of Ad26.COV2.S vaccination and SARS-CoV-2 variants. Study-wide results and limits: Non-spike TCR breadth showed similarity between vaccine and placebo recipients.

Treatment of the sample: roughly 18 received Ad26.COV2.S at low or high dose, single or two shots; 5 received placebo; per-sample allocation not given. The study sampled participants on day 63 after the first vaccine or placebo injection. Measured with immunoSEQ multiplex PCR; TCRdb has only the in-frame clones, and not every one. The sample has about 330,000 clones, roughly 88% seen once. The receptor was isolated from a person aged 18-65 years who received the Ad26.COV2.S COVID-19 vaccine or a placebo. The source was peripheral blood, collected in a trial of Ad26.COV2.S vaccine versus placebo. V is TRBV25-1 and J is TRBJ1-2; D not certain. CDR3 loop: CASSDGRDLTVVRYGYTF. Written as DNA, the CDR3 is TGTGCCAGCAGTGATGGGAGGGATCTCACGGTGGTGAGATATGGCTACACCTTC.